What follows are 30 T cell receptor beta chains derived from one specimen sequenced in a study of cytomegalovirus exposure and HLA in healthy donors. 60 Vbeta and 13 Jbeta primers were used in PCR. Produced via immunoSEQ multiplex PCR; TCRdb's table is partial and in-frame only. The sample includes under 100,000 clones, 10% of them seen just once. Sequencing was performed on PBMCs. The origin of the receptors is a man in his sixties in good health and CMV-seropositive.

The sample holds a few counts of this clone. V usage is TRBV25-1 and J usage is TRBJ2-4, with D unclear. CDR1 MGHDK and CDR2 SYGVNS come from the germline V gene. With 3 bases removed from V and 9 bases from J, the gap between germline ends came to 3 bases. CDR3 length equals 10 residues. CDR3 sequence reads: CASSDSIQYF. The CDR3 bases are TGTGCCAGCAGTGACAGCATTCAGTACTTC.

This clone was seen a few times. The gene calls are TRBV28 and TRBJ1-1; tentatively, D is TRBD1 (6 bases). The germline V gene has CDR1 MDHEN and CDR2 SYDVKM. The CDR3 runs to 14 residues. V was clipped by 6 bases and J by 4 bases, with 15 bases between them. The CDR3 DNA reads TGTGCCAGCAGCGCAGGGGATTGGAGCACTGAAGCTTTCTTT. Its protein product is CASSAGDWSTEAFF.

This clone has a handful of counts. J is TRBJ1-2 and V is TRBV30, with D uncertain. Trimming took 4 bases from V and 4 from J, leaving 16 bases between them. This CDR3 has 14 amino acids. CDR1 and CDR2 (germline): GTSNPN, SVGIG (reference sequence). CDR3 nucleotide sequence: TGTGCCTGGAAAAACTTCGACACGTCCTATGGCTACACCTTC. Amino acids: CAWKNFDTSYGYTF.

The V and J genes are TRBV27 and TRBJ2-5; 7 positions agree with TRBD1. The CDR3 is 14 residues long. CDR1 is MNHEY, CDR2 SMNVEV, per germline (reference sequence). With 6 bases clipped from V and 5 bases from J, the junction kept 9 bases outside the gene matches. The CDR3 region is CASSSTGEWETQYF. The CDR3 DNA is TGTGCCAGCAGCTCCACAGGGGAGTGGGAGACCCAGTACTTC.

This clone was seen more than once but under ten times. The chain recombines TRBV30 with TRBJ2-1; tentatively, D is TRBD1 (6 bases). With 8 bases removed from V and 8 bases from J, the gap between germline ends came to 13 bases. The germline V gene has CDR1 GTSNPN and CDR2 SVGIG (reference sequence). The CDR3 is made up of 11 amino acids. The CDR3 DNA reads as TGTGCCGGAACCACAGGGTATGAGCAGTTCTTC. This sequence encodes CAGTTGYEQFF.

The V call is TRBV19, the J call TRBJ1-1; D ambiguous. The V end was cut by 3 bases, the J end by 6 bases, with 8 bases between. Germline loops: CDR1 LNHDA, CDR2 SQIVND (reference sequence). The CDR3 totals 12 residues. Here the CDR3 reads CASSISVSEAFF. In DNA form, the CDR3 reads TGTGCCAGTAGTATTTCCGTATCTGAAGCTTTCTTT.

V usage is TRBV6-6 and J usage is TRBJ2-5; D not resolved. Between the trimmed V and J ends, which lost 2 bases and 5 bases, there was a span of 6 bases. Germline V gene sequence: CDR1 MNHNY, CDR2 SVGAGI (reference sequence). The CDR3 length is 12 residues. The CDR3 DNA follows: TGTGCCAGCAGTTACACCCGGGAGACCCAGTACTTC. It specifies CASSYTRETQYF.

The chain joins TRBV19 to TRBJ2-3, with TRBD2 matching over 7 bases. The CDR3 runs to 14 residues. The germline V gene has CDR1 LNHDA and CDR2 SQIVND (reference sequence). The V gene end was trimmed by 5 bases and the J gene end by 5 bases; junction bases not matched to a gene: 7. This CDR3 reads CASSPTGGKDTQYF. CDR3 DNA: TGTGCCAGTAGTCCGACCGGGGGGAAAGATACGCAGTATTTT.

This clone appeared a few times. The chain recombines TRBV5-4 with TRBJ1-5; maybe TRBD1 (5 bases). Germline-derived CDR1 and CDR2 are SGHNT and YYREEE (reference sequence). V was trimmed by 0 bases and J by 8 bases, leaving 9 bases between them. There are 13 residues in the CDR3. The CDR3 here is CASSLEGGEPQHF. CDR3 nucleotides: TGTGCCAGCAGCTTGGAAGGAGGGGAGCCCCAGCATTTT. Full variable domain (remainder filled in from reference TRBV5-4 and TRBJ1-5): ETGVTQSPTHLIKTRGQQVTLRCSSQSGHNTVSWYQQALGQGPQFIFQYYREEENGRGNFPPRFSGLQFPNYSSELNVNALELDDSALYLCASSLEGGEPQHFGDGTRLSIL.

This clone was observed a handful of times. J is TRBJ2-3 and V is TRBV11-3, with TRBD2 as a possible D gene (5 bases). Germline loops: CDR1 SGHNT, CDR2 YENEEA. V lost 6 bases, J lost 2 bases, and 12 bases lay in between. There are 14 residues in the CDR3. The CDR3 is CASSGPGFTDTQYF. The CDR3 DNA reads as TGTGCCAGCAGTGGGCCGGGGTTCACAGATACGCAGTATTTT.

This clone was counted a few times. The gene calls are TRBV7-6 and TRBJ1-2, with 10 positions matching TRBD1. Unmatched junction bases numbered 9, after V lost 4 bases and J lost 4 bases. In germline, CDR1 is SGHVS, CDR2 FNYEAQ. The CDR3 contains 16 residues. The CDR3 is CASSYGQGGSSYGYTF. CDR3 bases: TGTGCCAGCAGCTACGGACAGGGGGGAAGTAGCTATGGCTACACCTTC. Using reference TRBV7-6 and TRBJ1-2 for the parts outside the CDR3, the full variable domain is GAGVSQSPRYKVTKRGQDVALRCDPISGHVSLYWYRQALGQGPEFLTYFNYEAQQDKSGLPNDRFSAERPEGSISTLTIQRTEQRDSAMYRCASSYGQGGSSYGYTFGSGTRLTVV.

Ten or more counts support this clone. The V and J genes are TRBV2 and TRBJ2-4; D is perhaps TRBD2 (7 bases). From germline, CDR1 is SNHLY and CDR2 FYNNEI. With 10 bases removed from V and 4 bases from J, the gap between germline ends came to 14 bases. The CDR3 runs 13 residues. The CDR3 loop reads CAIEGGPKNIQYF. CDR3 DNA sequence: TGTGCCATCGAGGGGGGGCCGAAAAACATTCAGTACTTC.

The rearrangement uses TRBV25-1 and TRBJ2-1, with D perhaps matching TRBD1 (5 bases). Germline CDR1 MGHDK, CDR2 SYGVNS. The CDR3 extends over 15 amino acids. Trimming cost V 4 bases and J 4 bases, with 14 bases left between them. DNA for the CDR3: TGTGCCAGCAGTGTAACAGGAGACATTTACAATGAGCAGTTCTTC. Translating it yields CASSVTGDIYNEQFF.

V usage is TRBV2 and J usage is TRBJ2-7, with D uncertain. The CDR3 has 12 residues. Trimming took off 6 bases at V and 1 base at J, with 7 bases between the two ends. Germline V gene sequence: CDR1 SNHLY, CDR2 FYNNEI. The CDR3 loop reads CASSAASYEQYF. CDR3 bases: TGTGCCAGCAGCGCGGCGTCCTACGAGCAGTACTTC.

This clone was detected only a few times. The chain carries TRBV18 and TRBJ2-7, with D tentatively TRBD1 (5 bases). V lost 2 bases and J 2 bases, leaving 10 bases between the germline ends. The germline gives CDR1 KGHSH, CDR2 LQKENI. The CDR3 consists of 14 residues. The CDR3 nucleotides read TGTGCCAGCTCACCATACGACAGTACCTACGAGCAGTACTTC. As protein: CASSPYDSTYEQYF. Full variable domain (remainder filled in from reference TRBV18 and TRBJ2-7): NAGVMQNPRHLVRRRGQEARLRCSPMKGHSHVYWYRQLPEEGLKFMVYLQKENIIDESGMPKERFSAEFPKEGPSILRIQQVVRGDSAAYFCASSPYDSTYEQYFGPGTRLTVT.

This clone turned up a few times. CDR3 sequence: CASSLVSGGLADTQYF. The CDR3 region has the DNA TGTGCCAGCAGCTTAGTTAGCGGGGGGTTAGCGGATACGCAGTATTTT. This sequence joins TRBV7-2 and TRBJ2-3; the match to TRBD2 covers 10 bases. J gave up 6 bases and V 1 base, and 7 bases lay outside the gene matches. Germline V gene data show CDR1 as SGHTA and CDR2 as FQGNSA. The CDR3 extends over 16 amino acids.

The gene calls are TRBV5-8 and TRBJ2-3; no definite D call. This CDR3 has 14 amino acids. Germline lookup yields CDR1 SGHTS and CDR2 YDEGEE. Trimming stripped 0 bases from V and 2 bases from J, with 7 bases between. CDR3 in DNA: TGTGCCAGCAGCTTGGGTGTCTCCACAGATACGCAGTATTTT. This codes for CASSLGVSTDTQYF.

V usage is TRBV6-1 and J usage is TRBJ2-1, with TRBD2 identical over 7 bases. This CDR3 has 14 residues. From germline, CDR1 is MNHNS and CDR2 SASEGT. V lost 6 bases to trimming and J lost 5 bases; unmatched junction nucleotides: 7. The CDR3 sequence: CASRTGGGNNEQFF. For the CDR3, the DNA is TGTGCCAGCAGAACGGGGGGAGGTAACAATGAGCAGTTCTTC.

CDR3 in amino acids: CASSPIAGWGETQYF. CDR3 bases: TGTGCCAGCAGCCCGATAGCGGGATGGGGGGAGACCCAGTACTTC. The chain carries TRBV7-3 and TRBJ2-5; 8 bases line up with TRBD2. The length of the CDR3 is 15 residues. The germline gives CDR1 SGHTA, CDR2 FQGTGA. With 5 bases clipped from V and 5 bases from J, the junction kept 10 bases outside the gene matches.

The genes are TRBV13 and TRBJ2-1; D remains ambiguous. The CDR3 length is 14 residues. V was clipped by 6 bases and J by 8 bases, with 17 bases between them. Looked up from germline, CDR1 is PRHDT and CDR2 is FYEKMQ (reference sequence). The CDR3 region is CASSRLGDGDEQFF. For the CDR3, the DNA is TGTGCCAGCAGTCGACTTGGAGATGGCGATGAGCAGTTCTTC. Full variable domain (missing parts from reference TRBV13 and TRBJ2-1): AAGVIQSPRHLIKEKRETATLKCYPIPRHDTVYWYQQGPGQDPQFLISFYEKMQSDKGSIPDRFSAQQFSDYHSELNMSSLELGDSALYFCASSRLGDGDEQFFGPGTRLTVL.

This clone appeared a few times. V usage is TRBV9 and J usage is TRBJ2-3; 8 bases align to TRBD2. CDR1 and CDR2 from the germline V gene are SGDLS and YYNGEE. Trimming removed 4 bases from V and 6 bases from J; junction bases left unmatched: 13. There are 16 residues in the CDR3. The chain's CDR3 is CASSPHWSGGSDTQYF. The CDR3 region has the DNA TGTGCCAGCAGCCCCCACTGGAGCGGGGGCTCGGATACGCAGTATTTT. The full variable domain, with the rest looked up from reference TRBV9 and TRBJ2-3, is DSGVTQTPKHLITATGQRVTLRCSPRSGDLSVYWYQQSLDQGLQFLIQYYNGEERAKGNILERFSAQQFPDLHSELNLSSLELGDSALYFCASSPHWSGGSDTQYFGPGTRLTVL.

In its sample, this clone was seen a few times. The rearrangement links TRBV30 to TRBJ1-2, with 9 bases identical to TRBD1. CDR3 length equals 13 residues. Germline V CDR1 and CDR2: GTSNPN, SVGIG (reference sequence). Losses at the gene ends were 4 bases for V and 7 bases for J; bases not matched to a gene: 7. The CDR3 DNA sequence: TGTGCCTGGACGCCGACAGGGGGAATTGGCTACACCTTC. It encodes CAWTPTGGIGYTF.

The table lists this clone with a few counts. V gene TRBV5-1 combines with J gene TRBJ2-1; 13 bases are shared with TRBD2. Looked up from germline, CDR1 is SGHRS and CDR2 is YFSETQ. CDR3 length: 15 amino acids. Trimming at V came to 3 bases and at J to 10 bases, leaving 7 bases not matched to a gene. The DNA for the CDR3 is TGCGCCAGCAGCTATGGACTAGCGGGAGATCGAGAGCAGTTCTTC. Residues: CASSYGLAGDREQFF.

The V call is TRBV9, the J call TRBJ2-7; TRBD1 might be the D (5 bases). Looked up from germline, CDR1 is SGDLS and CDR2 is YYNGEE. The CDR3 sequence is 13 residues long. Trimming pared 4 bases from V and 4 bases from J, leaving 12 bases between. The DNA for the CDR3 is TGTGCCAGCAGCTCAAGGCCAGGGTACGAGCAGTACGTC. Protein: CASSSRPGYEQYV.

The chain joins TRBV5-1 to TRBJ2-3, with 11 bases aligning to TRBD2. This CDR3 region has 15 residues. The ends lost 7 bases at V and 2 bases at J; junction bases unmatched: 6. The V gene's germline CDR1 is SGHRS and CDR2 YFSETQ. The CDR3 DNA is TGCGCCAGCGCTAGCGGGGGGTCTCCCACAGATACGCAGTATTTT. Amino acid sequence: CASASGGSPTDTQYF.

The CDR3 loop is CASGLALKSRDSAPNEQFF. CDR3 sequence (DNA): TGTGCTAGTGGTTTGGCCTTGAAGTCCCGGGACTCCGCCCCCAATGAGCAGTTCTTC. The chain carries TRBV12-5 and TRBJ2-1, with D tentatively TRBD2 (6 bases). CDR3 length equals 19 residues. V shed 1 base and J shed 6 bases, with 25 bases lying between them. Per the germline V gene, CDR1 is LGHNT and CDR2 is FRNRAP.

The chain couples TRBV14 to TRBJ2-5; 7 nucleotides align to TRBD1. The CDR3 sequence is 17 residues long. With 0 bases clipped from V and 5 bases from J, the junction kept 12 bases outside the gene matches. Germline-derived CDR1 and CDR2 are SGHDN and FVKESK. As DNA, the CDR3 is TGTGCCAGCAGCCAAGACCGAGGACAGGCCGCCAGGGAGACCCAGTACTTC. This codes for CASSQDRGQAARETQYF.

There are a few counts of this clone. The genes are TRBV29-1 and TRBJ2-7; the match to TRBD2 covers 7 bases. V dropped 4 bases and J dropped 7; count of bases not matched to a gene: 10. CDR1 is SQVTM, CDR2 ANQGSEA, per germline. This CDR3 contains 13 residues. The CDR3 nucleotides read TGCAGCGTTGGGGTGGGAGGGCCTAGGGAGCAGTACTTC. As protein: CSVGVGGPREQYF.

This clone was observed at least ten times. The CDR3 loop reads CASSLESYEQYF. DNA of the CDR3: TGTGCCAGCAGCTTGGAGAGCTACGAGCAGTACTTC. The rearrangement uses TRBV5-4 and TRBJ2-7; the D is unclear. V was pared by 0 bases and J by 3 bases, with 4 bases between. Per the germline V gene, CDR1 is SGHNT and CDR2 is YYREEE (reference sequence). The CDR3 runs 12 residues.

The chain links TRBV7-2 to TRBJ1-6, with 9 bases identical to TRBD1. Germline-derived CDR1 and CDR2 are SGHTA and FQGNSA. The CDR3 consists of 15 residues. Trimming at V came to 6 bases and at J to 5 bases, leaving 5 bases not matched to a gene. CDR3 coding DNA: TGTGCCAGCAGAAAACAGGGGGCCGATAATTCACCCCTCCACTTT. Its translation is CASRKQGADNSPLHF.